This TCR beta chain derives from a study of cytomegalovirus exposure and HLA in healthy donors listed by TCRdb under 2017. Study-level background: An earlier analysis of about 530 of the donors reported around 280 Gb of sequence data and 95 million to 130 million unique TCR beta sequences obtained from about 179 million T cells. Every repertoire in the discovery cohort had been generated on one and the same sequencing platform. Genome-wide SNP genotypes for about 65% of the roughly 670 donors were used in a later genetic analysis, which treated that subset as a discovery cohort. Typing coverage varied by locus: roughly 629-640 donors for A, B, C, DRB1 and DQB1; roughly 500 for DQA1; around 610 for DPA1; 450 to 480 for DPB1. In the later analysis, no new phenotypic data were used to find candidate immune exposures; instead, reliance was placed on TCR beta sequences and their occurrence across donors. The study combined high-throughput TCR immunosequencing, statistical association of individual TCRs with disease status, and machine learning to predict cytomegalovirus infection status. To decide whether each TCR beta V gene segment behaved as functional or pseudogenic, an earlier analysis of some 580 of the donors relied on high-throughput TCR beta sequencing. In addition to the first cohort of around 670 subjects, a separate validation cohort of 120 different subjects was used. On average, roughly 250,000 unique TCR beta nucleotide sequences were sequenced per donor among 350 to 400 genotyped donors of the cohort, with roughly 19% of those sequences being non-productive. A later analysis re-analyzed previously published TCR beta repertoires from 650 to 800 donors and added high-resolution HLA genotyping to study TCR occurrence patterns. The T cell repertoires of 666 subjects were profiled by immunosequencing and related to cytomegalovirus serostatus. Class I and class II HLA loci were covered by the typing at four-digit resolution. Around 320 gigabases of sequencing data and roughly 90 million unique TCR sequences were included in an early release covering over 600 HLA-typed donors. Alongside the repertoire data, information on donor age, sex, ethnicity and CMV serostatus was compiled. Roughly 5 DR-DQ haplotypes were handled as single units for association and clustering, since linkage in the cohort was strong. The study was designed to test whether signatures of past pathogen exposure could be identified by cataloging public T cell receptors. Among the roughly 390 genotyped donors, under 90% belonged to the genetic ancestry cluster associated with self-reported Caucasian donors. Summary of the overall study and its limitations: HLA typing was unavailable for some donors at each locus, so association tests used only the typed subset. A group of highly shared sequence variants was considered likely to be a technical artifact of the sequencing pipeline. While some public TCRs were present in many individuals, most TCR sequences turned up only very rarely across donors. According to a later genetic analysis, donors in an Asian-associated ancestry cluster had fewer N-insertions in productive TCRs than the roughly 660-donor mean. The authors suggested that the approach could potentially be extended to other disease states and immunological phenotypes. In a later analysis, HLA-associated TCR beta chains showed more clonal expansion and lower generation probabilities than non-associated chains that were equally common. An earlier analysis of approximately 500 of the donors showed that most TCR beta V segments appeared in productive rearrangements either about 90% or about 30% of the time, which broadly matched IMGT annotations. The study gave a list of 150 to 200 TCR beta chains associated with cytomegalovirus. Correlated functional status among segregating V segments might be attributable to linkage disequilibrium, but an unknown experimental factor could not be ruled out. In a later genetic analysis, a missense DCLRE1C variant was associated with V-gene and J-gene trimming of TCR beta chains, and the association was replicated in an independent cohort. In a later analysis, the rate of TCR association differed among HLA loci, with DRB1 alleles having the most associated TCRs and HLA-C alleles having the fewest. Some 16 rarely observed V segments, including chromosome 9 orphons, were excluded from the earlier analysis of approximately 500 of the donors because counts were too low. A later analysis reported that several top co-occurrence clusters appeared linked to parvovirus B19, influenza, CMV and Epstein-Barr virus. At a false discovery rate of 0.05, a later analysis linked fewer than 20,000 TCR beta sequences to specific HLA alleles. Assigning TCR associations to individual alleles was difficult when HLA alleles, especially DR and DQ, strongly co-occurred. For the cohort, immune exposure information was limited to CMV serostatus. This cohort had only TCR beta chains sequenced, and the lack of alpha or paired-chain data limited which features could be detected. The presence/absence analyses assumed that sequencing depth was roughly uniform across donors, and that assumption may not be true. In vitro tests confirmed that a few of the cytomegalovirus-associated TCR beta chains recognize cytomegalovirus antigens. Some IMGT-functional V segments, including TRBV6-2 and TRBV6-3, could not be distinguished by the 87-base-pair reads and were therefore excluded. According to a later analysis, most CMV-associated TCR beta chains appeared to be HLA-restricted, and the HLA associations seemed to be driven largely by CMV exposure. Cytomegalovirus status was reported to be diagnosed by the classifier with high specificity and sensitivity in both the original and validation cohorts. A further reported finding was that TCR beta sequences accurately predicted the HLA-A and HLA-B alleles for most subjects in the first cohort.

Concerning this clone: It lacks a known antigen. No much larger clone is present one base from it, and per-base qualities are unavailable.

In total, roughly 670 healthy bone marrow donors made up the cohort. All cohort members were sampled while nominally healthy, although unrecorded immune exposures were likely present. The donor was CMV seropositive and was included in the group of almost 300 seropositive cohort members. Every donor gave a peripheral blood sample, and the peripheral blood mononuclear cells from that sample were used for TCR beta sequencing. Genomic DNA extraction from the blood cell samples was performed with the Qiagen DNeasy Blood Extraction Kit. The CDR3 runs 15 residues from the cysteine to the phenylalanine. CDR3 DNA only is kept here, 45 bases in frame from base 1. CDR1 MNHNS and CDR2 SASEGT were looked up in the germline V gene. The V end gives up 5 bases and the J end 3 bases, leaving 6 bases in the junction not matched to a gene. Library preparation used the immunoSEQ multiplex PCR assay. For the multiplex PCR, a mixture combining 60 forward primers for TCR Vbeta segments and 13 reverse primers for TCR Jbeta segments was used. Amplification of the CDR3 region of rearranged TCR beta genes was performed with a multiplex PCR assay on genomic DNA. The amplified TCR beta libraries were sequenced on the Illumina HiSeq System as 87-base-pair reads. Concerning the study's data processing: Across the 666 repertoires, a later analysis counted 80 million or so unique TCR beta chains, around 11 million of which were shared by at least two donors. Raw reads were error-corrected and collapsed into unique sequences by a nearest-neighbor algorithm in which closely related sequences were merged to remove PCR and sequencing errors. To assign V, D and J gene segments, CDR3 sequences were aligned to IMGT reference sequences. For a sequence to be retained, at least a six-nucleotide match to both a V gene segment and a J gene segment was required. Rearrangements were called productive when the CDR3 lacked stop codons and stayed in frame with V and J; all others were non-productive. CDR3 was defined by IMGT convention, running from the second conserved V-encoded cysteine to the conserved J-encoded phenylalanine. Sequences without an unambiguous match to a single V gene segment were excluded from the earlier analysis of approximately 600 of the donors. An earlier analysis of 587 of the donors classified V segments as functional when productive rearrangements were above 56.7% and as segregating when the standard deviation between donors was above 5%. A statistical classification framework was built for diagnosing cytomegalovirus status from the catalog of TCR beta chain sequences. In a later analysis, TCR nucleotide sequences were compared against IMGT/GENE-DB human TR gene sequences so that V and J genes could be assigned. A later analysis assigned CDR3 sequences and most-parsimonious VDJ recombination scenarios with the TCRdist pipeline. In a later analysis, every TCR beta chain was defined by the combination of its CDR3 amino acid sequence and its V-gene family, and reads without a unique V-gene family were dropped. A later analysis removed 500 to 650 highly shared, low-generation-probability nucleotide sequences to deal with suspected cross-contamination and a sequencing artifact. In a later analysis, a clonal expansion index was calculated for each public chain from normalized within-repertoire ranks of inferred template counts. In a later analysis, generation probabilities were computed with a VDJ recombination model fitted to out-of-frame rearrangements, and the resulting probabilities were checked against IGoR. In a later analysis, TCR-TCR, TCR-HLA and TCR-CMV co-occurrence was scored with hypergeometric tests, and a repertoire-size bias correction was applied to TCR pairs. False discovery rates were estimated in a later analysis by permuting HLA or CMV assignments 20 times. In a later analysis, co-occurring TCRs were grouped using DBSCAN, with TCRdist sequence similarity added in when clustering inside HLA-allele-positive subsets. Repertoires with fewer than 30,000 or more than 120,000 public chains, plus five repertoires with anomalous nucleotide sharing, were excluded from co-occurrence clustering. The table was pulled from immuneACCESS by TCRdb, which kept in-frame rearrangements only. Such tables lose some clones; where checked, under half of the loss comes from unresolved V genes, and the rest has no known cause. The V and J calls and clone size were taken over from that table, and D and trimming were inferred from the DNA. In all, the sample holds roughly 140,000 clones, and around 79% of those were seen once. The ten largest make up 6.5% to 8% of the sample.

The receptor chain draws on TRBV6-1 and TRBJ1-3, and TRBD1 matches 8 of the central bases. The origin of this receptor is a woman between 40 and 50 years old in good health and CMV-seropositive. Sequences were obtained from PBMCs. Read as DNA, the sequence is TGTGCCAGCAGTACACAGGGGGTGGGTGGAAACACCATATATTTT. This is translated as CASSTQGVGGNTIYF.